These 4 T cell receptor beta chains came from one sample sequenced in a study of T cells in localized non-small cell lung cancer. Repertoires were generated with immunoSEQ multiplex PCR, while TCRdb's copy carries only in-frame clones and drops some. The repertoire has 25,000 to 35,000 clones, roughly 94% of them found once; the top ten carry roughly 0.73%. Sequencing was performed on peripheral blood, taken before any cancer treatment. The source of these receptors is a woman aged 35-75 years with stage I lung adenocarcinoma.

The chain links TRBV2 to TRBJ2-3, with D perhaps TRBD2 (5 bases). Trimming removed 10 bases at V and 8 bases at J, with 13 bases between. Germline V lookup: CDR1 SNHLY, CDR2 FYNNEI. The CDR3 runs 11 residues. The CDR3 sequence: CATTRWGTQYF. As DNA, the CDR3 is TGTGCCACCACTAGGTGGGGTACGCAGTATTTT.

The V and J genes are TRBV5-4 and TRBJ2-3; perhaps TRBD1 as D (6 bases). Germline V gene lookup returns CDR1 SGHNT and CDR2 YYREEE (reference sequence). Trimming took 2 bases from V and 5 from J, leaving 15 bases between them. This CDR3 has 15 residues. The CDR3: CASSFQQGVGDTQYF. CDR3 nucleotides: TGTGCCAGCAGCTTTCAACAGGGAGTAGGAGATACGCAGTATTTT.

This clone was detected only once. The chain links TRBV15 to TRBJ2-7, with a possible D match to TRBD2 (6 bases). V was cut by 5 bases and J by 0 bases, with 20 bases left in between. The germline CDR1 and CDR2 sequences are LNHNV and YYDKDF (reference sequence). CDR3 length: 17 amino acids. This CDR3 is CATSGLPMGGGSYEQYF. CDR3 DNA: TGTGCCACCAGCGGACTCCCGATGGGGGGAGGCTCCTACGAGCAGTACTTC.

The chain couples TRBV7-9 to TRBJ1-2; D is unresolved. CDR1 and CDR2 (germline): SEHNR, FQNEAQ (reference sequence). The CDR3 has 14 amino acids. V lost 3 bases and J lost 3, with 11 bases in between. CDR3 nucleotide sequence: TGTGCCAGCAGCTTCCTCAACGGGGACTATGGCTACACCTTC. Its protein product is CASSFLNGDYGYTF.